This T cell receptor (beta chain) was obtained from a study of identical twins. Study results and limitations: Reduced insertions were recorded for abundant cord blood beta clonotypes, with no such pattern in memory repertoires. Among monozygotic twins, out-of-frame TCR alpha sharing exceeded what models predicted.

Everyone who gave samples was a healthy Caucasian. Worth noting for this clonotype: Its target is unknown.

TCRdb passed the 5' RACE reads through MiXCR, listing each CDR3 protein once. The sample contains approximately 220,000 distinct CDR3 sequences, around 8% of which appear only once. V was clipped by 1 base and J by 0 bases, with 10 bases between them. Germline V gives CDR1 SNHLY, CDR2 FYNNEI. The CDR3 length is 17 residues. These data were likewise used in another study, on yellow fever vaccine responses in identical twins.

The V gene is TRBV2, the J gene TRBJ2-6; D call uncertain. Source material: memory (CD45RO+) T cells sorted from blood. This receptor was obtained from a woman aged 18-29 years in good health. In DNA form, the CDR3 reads TGTGCCAGCAGTGAAGAAATACCGAACTCTGGGGCCAACGTCCTGACTTTC. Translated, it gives CASSEEIPNSGANVLTF.